What follows are 26 T cell receptor beta chains derived from one specimen sequenced in a study of shared clonotypes between healthy human individuals. Measured with immunoSEQ multiplex PCR; TCRdb has only the in-frame clones, and not every one. The sample records hundreds of thousands of clones, less than 80% being singletons. Sequenced input: memory CD4+ T cells sorted from blood. Subset here: CD45RA-negative fraction. All receptors come from a woman aged 30 to 39 in good health.

The J gene is TRBJ1-4, the V gene TRBV4-1; the match to TRBD1 covers 9 bases. Germline V gene sequence: CDR1 MGHRA, CDR2 YSYEKL. The J segment lost 8 bases and the V segment lost 2 bases, leaving 9 bases of the junction unmatched. The CDR3 is made up of 16 amino acids. The CDR3 reads CASSQPGQGYGEKLFF. DNA for the CDR3: TGCGCCAGCAGCCAACCGGGACAGGGTTACGGCGAAAAACTGTTTTTT.

In its sample, this clone was seen a few times. The rearrangement links TRBV10-3 to TRBJ2-1, with 8 bases aligning to TRBD2. The V gene end was trimmed by 11 bases and the J gene end by 3 bases; junction bases not matched to a gene: 12. The germline V gene has CDR1 ENHRY and CDR2 SYGVKD. The CDR3 is 15 residues long. The CDR3 sequence is CAADKRETVYNEQFF. CDR3 nucleotide sequence: TGTGCCGCCGATAAGCGGGAGACTGTCTACAATGAGCAGTTCTTC.

The rearrangement uses TRBV12-2 and TRBJ1-5; the D call in the table, TRBD1, was not verified against the DNA. TRBV12-2 is an annotated pseudogene. CDR3 size: 16 residues. The CDR3 nucleotides are TGTGCAAGTCGCCCATCGCACGAAGAGACAATCCGGCCCCAGCATTTT. Translating gives CASRPSHEETIRPQHF.

The rearrangement links TRBV12-5 to TRBJ2-2; D gene ambiguous. V was shortened by 0 bases and J by 5 bases, with 13 bases between the two germline ends. Germline loops: CDR1 LGHNT, CDR2 FRNRAP. CDR3 length: 16 residues. CDR3 sequence: CASGLVLSKGTGELFF. The DNA of the CDR3 is TGTGCTAGTGGTTTGGTACTTAGCAAAGGTACCGGGGAGCTGTTTTTT.

This clone was seen more than once but under ten times. This chain uses TRBV25-1 with TRBJ2-3, with D possibly being TRBD2 (6 bases). Trimming shortened V by 4 bases and J by 7 bases, and 27 bases separated the two germline ends. Looked up from germline, CDR1 is MGHDK and CDR2 is SYGVNS. The CDR3 totals 18 residues. The CDR3 loop reads CASSGPTPGLPLGYTQYF. The CDR3 DNA follows: TGTGCCAGCAGTGGCCCTACCCCGGGACTCCCCTTGGGATATACGCAGTATTTT.

This clone was seen more than once but under ten times. This chain uses TRBV20-1 with TRBJ2-5; possibly TRBD2 for D (5 bases). Near its end, the DNA agrees better with TRBJ2-7, so the J call may be wrong. From germline, CDR1 is DFQATT and CDR2 SNEGSKA (reference sequence). The CDR3 consists of 11 residues. In nucleotides, the CDR3 is TGCAGTGCTAGACCTAGCCGCGAGCAGTACTTC. This encodes CSARPSREQYF.

This chain uses TRBV19 with TRBJ2-5; 12 bases map to TRBD2. This CDR3 region has 15 residues. Germline V CDR1 and CDR2: LNHDA, SQIVND (reference sequence). V was clipped by 9 bases and J by 5 bases; unmatched bases: 10. Here the CDR3 DNA reads TGTGCCAGCCGGACTAGCGGGATCTTAGGGGAGACCCAGTACTTC. Protein product: CASRTSGILGETQYF.

This clone was observed a single time. This chain connects TRBV28 to TRBJ1-3, with TRBD1 matching over 7 bases. The CDR3 totals 13 residues. Losses at the gene ends were 8 bases for V and 4 bases for J; bases not matched to a gene: 5. Germline V gives CDR1 MDHEN, CDR2 SYDVKM. The chain's CDR3 is CASGTAAGNTIYF. The CDR3 nucleotides are TGTGCCAGCGGGACAGCAGCAGGAAACACCATATATTTT. The full variable domain, in which reference TRBV28 and TRBJ1-3 provide the parts outside the CDR3, is DVKVTQSSRYLVKRTGEKVFLECVQDMDHENMFWYRQDPGLGLRLIYFSYDVKMKEKGDIPEGYSVSREKKERFSLILESASTNQTSMYLCASGTAAGNTIYFGEGSWLTVV.

The chain couples TRBV19 to TRBJ2-2; possible D gene TRBD1, 6 bases. The CDR3 covers 14 residues. CDR1 and CDR2 (germline): LNHDA, SQIVND (reference sequence). V was trimmed by 5 bases and J by 2 bases, leaving 9 bases between them. In DNA form, the CDR3 reads TGTGCCAGTAGTCCGGGACAAAACACCGGGGAGCTGTTTTTT. Its protein product is CASSPGQNTGELFF.

The V and J genes are TRBV4-2 and TRBJ2-7; perhaps TRBD1 as D (6 bases). V lost 0 bases to trimming and J lost 3 bases, with 9 bases between them. This CDR3 has 14 residues. Germline lookup yields CDR1 LGHNA and CDR2 YNFKEQ. DNA for the CDR3: TGTGCCAGCAGCCAAGAAGGACAGATCTACGAGCAGTACTTC. It is translated as CASSQEGQIYEQYF.

In its sample, this clone was seen a few times. The CDR3 is CASSFQRDQPQHF. The CDR3 DNA reads TGTGCCAGCAGCTTTCAACGGGATCAGCCCCAGCATTTT. The chain joins TRBV11-2 to TRBJ1-5; no firm D call. CDR3 length: 13 amino acids. Trimming shortened V by 3 bases and J by 5 bases, and 8 bases separated the two germline ends. Germline loops: CDR1 SGHAT, CDR2 FQNNGV. The variable domain in full, completed from reference TRBV11-2 and TRBJ1-5, reads EAGVAQSPRYKIIEKRQSVAFWCNPISGHATLYWYQQILGQGPKLLIQFQNNGVVDDSQLPKDRFSAERLKGVDSTLKIQPAKLEDSAVYLCASSFQRDQPQHFGDGTRLSIL.

This sequence joins TRBV19 and TRBJ1-5; 7 bases are shared with TRBD1. Germline CDR1 LNHDA, CDR2 SQIVND (reference sequence). This CDR3 comprises 14 residues. Trimming at V came to 8 bases and at J to 7 bases, leaving 11 bases not matched to a gene. CDR3 in DNA: TGTGCCAGTCTCAGACAGGGCGGGAGCCAGCCCCAGCATTTT. Encoded protein: CASLRQGGSQPQHF. Full variable domain (outside the CDR3, taken from reference TRBV19 and TRBJ1-5): DGGITQSPKYLFRKEGQNVTLSCEQNLNHDAMYWYRQDPGQGLRLIYYSQIVNDFQKGDIAEGYSVSREKKESFPLTVTSAQKNPTAFYLCASLRQGGSQPQHFGDGTRLSIL.

The V gene is TRBV11-2, the J gene TRBJ1-4; possible D gene TRBD1, 6 bases. Germline V CDR1 and CDR2: SGHAT, FQNNGV. There are 16 residues in the CDR3. V lost 3 bases and J 0 bases, leaving 11 bases between the germline ends. The CDR3 DNA follows: TGTGCCAGCAGCTTTAGGGGGGGTGCAACTAATGAAAAACTGTTTTTT. This translates into CASSFRGGATNEKLFF.

The gene calls are TRBV11-1 and TRBJ1-4; weak D call: TRBD1 (6 bases). This CDR3 is built from 14 residues. V was shortened by 6 bases and J by 6 bases, with 14 bases between the two germline ends. Germline values: CDR1 SGHAT, CDR2 FQDESV (reference sequence). The CDR3 region has the DNA TGTGCCAGCAGGGAAAACGGGGGCGATGAAAAACTGTTTTTT. Protein product: CASRENGGDEKLFF.

This chain uses TRBV7-2 with TRBJ2-5; D gene ambiguous. This CDR3 comprises 13 residues. The V and J ends lost 5 bases and 5 bases respectively, with 12 bases between them. The germline gives CDR1 SGHTA, CDR2 FQGNSA. CDR3 in amino acids: CASSPGAVETQYF. The CDR3 region has the DNA TGTGCCAGCAGCCCCGGTGCGGTGGAGACCCAGTACTTC. The complete variable domain, with remaining parts taken from reference TRBV7-2 and TRBJ2-5, reads GAGVSQSPSNKVTEKGKDVELRCDPISGHTALYWYRQSLGQGLEFLIYFQGNSAPDKSGLPSDRFSAERTGGSVSTLTIQRTQQEDSAVYLCASSPGAVETQYFGPGTRLLVL.

A note on this clone: This sample includes further DNA sequences coding for the same CDR3. The chain carries TRBV5-1 and TRBJ2-5; D perhaps matches TRBD1 (5 bases). Between the trimmed V and J ends, which lost 4 bases and 5 bases, there was a span of 15 bases. This CDR3 is built from 14 residues. Looked up from germline, CDR1 is SGHRS and CDR2 is YFSETQ. Here the CDR3 reads CASSAGRVGETQYF. The CDR3 region has the DNA TGCGCCAGCAGCGCAGGCAGGGTGGGGGAGACCCAGTACTTC.

The rearrangement joins TRBV15 to TRBJ2-7; D perhaps matches TRBD2 (6 bases). V was pared by 1 base and J by 3 bases, with 10 bases between. CDR3 size: 14 residues. Per germline, CDR1 LNHNV and CDR2 YYDKDF (reference sequence). The CDR3 reads CATSRGDSVYEQYF. The CDR3 DNA reads as TGTGCCACCAGCAGAGGGGACTCCGTCTACGAGCAGTACTTC.

The chain recombines TRBV28 with TRBJ2-7; D is unresolved. The V and J ends lost 2 bases and 6 bases respectively, with 14 bases between them. Germline CDR1 MDHEN, CDR2 SYDVKM. This CDR3 is built from 14 residues. CDR3 DNA sequence: TGTGCCAGCAGTTTACCCGGCGGTTTGATCGAGCAGTACTTC. Translated: CASSLPGGLIEQYF. The full variable domain, rest sourced from reference TRBV28 and TRBJ2-7, is DVKVTQSSRYLVKRTGEKVFLECVQDMDHENMFWYRQDPGLGLRLIYFSYDVKMKEKGDIPEGYSVSREKKERFSLILESASTNQTSMYLCASSLPGGLIEQYFGPGTRLTVT.

The chain links TRBV2 to TRBJ2-7; D perhaps matches TRBD2 (7 bases). Looked up from germline, CDR1 is SNHLY and CDR2 is FYNNEI. The CDR3 extends over 12 amino acids. Trimming shortened V by 10 bases and J by 5 bases, and 15 bases separated the two germline ends. As DNA, the CDR3 is TGTGCCACGAGGGGGGGACCCAACGAGCAGTACTTC. It codes for CATRGGPNEQYF.

The rearrangement joins TRBV19 to TRBJ1-1; D gene uncertain. Germline V lookup: CDR1 LNHDA, CDR2 SQIVND (reference sequence). There are 11 residues in the CDR3. Trimming removed 7 bases at V and 3 bases at J, with 6 bases between. This CDR3 reads CASMGDTEAFF. CDR3 coding DNA: TGTGCCAGTATGGGTGACACTGAAGCTTTCTTT.

This clone occurred once. The chain joins TRBV7-9 to TRBJ2-7; D not resolved. V lost 5 bases, J lost 2 bases, and 13 bases lay in between. Germline CDR1 reads SEHNR; CDR2 reads FQNEAQ (reference sequence). This CDR3 is built from 14 residues. In DNA form, the CDR3 reads TGTGCCAGCAGCACGAGGACCGAGCCCTACGAGCAGTACTTC. Protein: CASSTRTEPYEQYF. Supplemented by reference TRBV7-9 and TRBJ2-7, the full variable domain reads DTGVSQNPRHKITKRGQNVTFRCDPISEHNRLYWYRQTLGQGPEFLTYFQNEAQLEKSRLLSDRFSAERPKGSFSTLEIQRTEQGDSAMYLCASSTRTEPYEQYFGPGTRLTVT.

The chain is built from TRBV7-3 and TRBJ1-1; D uncertain. Germline loops: CDR1 SGHTA, CDR2 FQGTGA. The CDR3 contains 13 residues. Trimming shortened V by 1 base and J by 1 base, and 4 bases separated the two germline ends. In nucleotides, the CDR3 is TGTGCCAGCAGCTTAAATGCGAACACTGAAGCTTTCTTT. Translated, it gives CASSLNANTEAFF.

This clone occurred a few times. The rearrangement links TRBV7-2 to TRBJ1-4, with D perhaps matching TRBD1 (5 bases). The V end was cut by 3 bases, the J end by 7 bases, with 15 bases between. This CDR3 is 15 amino acids long. Germline loops: CDR1 SGHTA, CDR2 FQGNSA. DNA of the CDR3: TGTGCCAGCAGCTTTCGCGCTGATAGGGGTGAAAAACTGTTTTTT. Translation: CASSFRADRGEKLFF.

This chain uses TRBV15 with TRBJ1-2; D possibly corresponds to TRBD1 (6 bases). Looked up from germline, CDR1 is LNHNV and CDR2 is YYDKDF (reference sequence). V lost 4 bases, J lost 0 bases, and 18 bases lay in between. This CDR3 comprises 17 residues. CDR3 amino acids: CATSMGKGTPTNYGYTF. Here the CDR3 DNA reads TGTGCCACCAGCATGGGAAAAGGGACACCCACTAACTATGGCTACACCTTC.

The V gene is TRBV7-8, the J gene TRBJ2-5; D not resolved. Trimming stripped 1 base from V and 3 bases from J, with 6 bases between. Germline assignment: CDR1 SGHVS and CDR2 FQNEAQ. The CDR3 has 13 amino acids. The CDR3 is CASSLGAEETQYF. CDR3 nucleotides: TGTGCCAGCAGCTTAGGGGCAGAAGAGACCCAGTACTTC.

On this clone itself: The same CDR3 also results from other DNA sequences found in this sample. The V call is TRBV5-1, the J call TRBJ2-1; a possible D gene is TRBD1 (5 bases). Germline-derived CDR1 and CDR2 are SGHRS and YFSETQ. The CDR3 totals 15 residues. Trimming cost V 0 bases and J 1 base, with 8 bases left between them. The chain's CDR3 is CASSLGSGSYNEQFF. CDR3 coding DNA: TGCGCCAGCAGCTTGGGGTCAGGGTCCTACAATGAGCAGTTCTTC.